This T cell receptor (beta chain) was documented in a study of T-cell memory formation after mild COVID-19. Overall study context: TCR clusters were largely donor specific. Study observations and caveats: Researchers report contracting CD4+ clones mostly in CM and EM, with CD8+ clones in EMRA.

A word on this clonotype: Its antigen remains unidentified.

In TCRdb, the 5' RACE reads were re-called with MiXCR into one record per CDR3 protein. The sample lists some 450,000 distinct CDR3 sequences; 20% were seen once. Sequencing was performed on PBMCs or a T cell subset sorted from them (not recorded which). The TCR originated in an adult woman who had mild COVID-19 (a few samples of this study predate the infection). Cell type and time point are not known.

CDR3 sequence (DNA): TGTGCCAGCAGCCAAGAAATGGACAGGGGTAGAAGCTACACCTTC. This sequence encodes CASSQEMDRGRSYTF. The chain links TRBV4-2 to TRBJ1-2; TRBD1 matches at 9 bases. Looked up from germline, CDR1 is LGHNA and CDR2 is YNFKEQ. V lost 0 bases and J lost 9; bases outside the gene matches: 8. The CDR3 sequence is 15 residues long.